This T cell receptor (beta chain) was sequenced during a study of a mutant IDH1 vaccine in newly diagnosed glioma. For the study at large: Of the patients given treatment, approximately 62% were male and 37.5% were female, and a mean age of about 44 years was recorded. Before enrollment, patients got radiotherapy alone, temozolomide alone, or mostly the combination. Findings of the study overall: Seemingly, pseudoprogression had no relation to changes in the top peripheral T cell clonotypes.

Assay used: immunoSEQ multiplex PCR; TCRdb lists only in-frame clones, some missing. The sample contains some 56,000 clones, 91% of which appear only once. The time point was: baseline, week 1 (first vaccination visit). Described treatment: pre-vaccination baseline after standard-of-care therapy. Tumors from donors were new WHO grade 3 or 4 IDH1-mutant astrocytomas with ATRX loss. Turning to this clone: What it binds is unknown.

Deletions cut 0 bases from V and 4 bases from J, with 7 bases between. Germline values: CDR1 SGHVS, CDR2 FQNEAQ. The CDR3 has 14 amino acids. The rearrangement joins TRBV7-8 to TRBJ1-3; a possible D gene is TRBD1 (5 bases). Sample: PBMCs, taken from a glioma patient treated with radiotherapy, temozolomide or both. The sequence came from a man aged 50-59 years with glioma. The CDR3, as DNA: TGTGCCAGCAGCTTAGCCAGGGACGGAAACACCATATATTTT. This codes for CASSLARDGNTIYF.